The 21 T cell receptor beta chains below were found in one sample sequenced in a study of blood T cell repertoires in COVID-19. TCRdb's copy holds only in-frame clones and misses some; the assay was immunoSEQ multiplex PCR. The table lists approximately 250,000 clones, roughly 88% of them singletons, with approximately 10% in the top ten. The specimen was peripheral blood. These receptors originate from a woman aged 70-85 years with COVID-19, enrolled during active disease.

The chain is built from TRBV6-5 and TRBJ1-1; 8 positions match TRBD1. Unmatched junction bases numbered 8, after V lost 0 bases and J lost 5 bases. Germline CDR1 reads MNHEY; CDR2 reads SVGAGI. This CDR3 spans 16 amino acids. In DNA, the CDR3 is TGTGCCAGCAGTTACTCGAATCGACAGGGGCGGACTGAAGCTTTCTTT. Translation: CASSYSNRQGRTEAFF.

The chain is built from TRBV30 and TRBJ2-7; 7 nucleotides align to TRBD1. Germline lookup yields CDR1 GTSNPN and CDR2 SVGIG (reference sequence). This CDR3 has 16 amino acids. V was clipped by 1 base and J by 1 base; unmatched bases: 10. The CDR3 bases are TGTGCCTGGAGTGGTCGGTGGGACAGCAGGTCCTACGAGCAGTACTTC. Encoded protein: CAWSGRWDSRSYEQYF.

Notes on this clone: Additional DNA sequences in this sample encode the identical CDR3. The chain uses TRBV5-1 and TRBJ2-7; 7 positions match TRBD1. V lost 0 bases to trimming and J lost 3 bases; unmatched junction nucleotides: 6. The CDR3 has 15 amino acids. Germline loops: CDR1 SGHRS, CDR2 YFSETQ. The DNA for the CDR3 is TGCGCCAGCAGCTTGGCCGCAGGGGGAATCTACGAGCAGTACTTC. Translating gives CASSLAAGGIYEQYF.

This chain joins TRBV2 and TRBJ1-4; D perhaps matches TRBD1 (6 bases). CDR1 is SNHLY and CDR2 is FYNNEI in the germline V gene. V was shortened by 6 bases and J by 6 bases, with 17 bases between the two germline ends. The CDR3 totals 15 residues. CDR3 region: CASRSTSGADEKLFF. CDR3 DNA: TGTGCCAGCAGGAGCACGTCAGGGGCGGATGAAAAACTGTTTTTT.

This clone was observed once. The chain combines TRBV7-9 with TRBJ2-3; possibly TRBD2 for D (5 bases). The CDR3 has 15 residues. In germline, CDR1 is SEHNR, CDR2 FQNEAQ (reference sequence). V lost 1 base and J 0 bases, leaving 8 bases between the germline ends. The CDR3 nucleotides are TGTGCCAGCAGCTTAGGCGGGCCCAGCACAGATACGCAGTATTTT. This codes for CASSLGGPSTDTQYF. The variable domain in full, with the rest retrieved from reference TRBV7-9 and TRBJ2-3, is DTGVSQNPRHKITKRGQNVTFRCDPISEHNRLYWYRQTLGQGPEFLTYFQNEAQLEKSRLLSDRFSAERPKGSFSTLEIQRTEQGDSAMYLCASSLGGPSTDTQYFGPGTRLTVL.

This chain links TRBV3-1 (or the pseudogene TRBV3-2) with TRBJ2-7; 9 nucleotides agree with TRBD2. This CDR3 has 14 residues. The germline gives CDR1 LGHDT, CDR2 YNNKEL (reference sequence). V trimming: 6 bases; J trimming: 5 bases; junction bases outside the gene matches: 8. CDR3 sequence (DNA): TGTGCCAGCAGAACTGCGGGAGGGCCCAACGAGCAGTACTTC. It yields the protein CASRTAGGPNEQYF.

The gene calls are TRBV27 and TRBJ2-1; TRBD1 is a possible D gene (6 bases). The CDR3 is 14 amino acids. Germline values: CDR1 MNHEY, CDR2 SMNVEV (reference sequence). With 0 bases removed from V and 6 bases from J, the gap between germline ends came to 9 bases. The CDR3 bases are TGTGCCAGCAGTTTATCGCTCAGGGGCAATGAGCAGTTCTTC. Its protein product is CASSLSLRGNEQFF.

The V and J genes are TRBV7-6 and TRBJ2-1; 10 positions agree with TRBD2. This CDR3 has 16 amino acids. Per germline, CDR1 SGHVS and CDR2 FNYEAQ. After removal of 1 base from V and 9 bases from J, the junction contained 9 bases not matched to a gene. The CDR3 DNA reads TGTGCCAGCAGCTTAGAAATAGCGGGAGGTCTGGGTGAGCAGTTCTTC. Protein sequence: CASSLEIAGGLGEQFF. Full variable domain (remainder filled in from reference TRBV7-6 and TRBJ2-1): GAGVSQSPRYKVTKRGQDVALRCDPISGHVSLYWYRQALGQGPEFLTYFNYEAQQDKSGLPNDRFSAERPEGSISTLTIQRTEQRDSAMYRCASSLEIAGGLGEQFFGPGTRLTVL.

The V call is TRBV5-1, the J call TRBJ2-2; TRBD1 aligns across 9 bases. CDR1 is SGHRS, CDR2 YFSETQ, per germline. The CDR3 extends over 15 amino acids. After removal of 4 bases from V and 5 bases from J, the junction contained 6 bases not matched to a gene. The CDR3 here is CASSPGTGRTGELFF. As DNA, the CDR3 is TGCGCCAGCAGCCCTGGGACAGGGAGGACCGGGGAGCTGTTTTTT.

The chain carries TRBV4-1 and TRBJ1-5; TRBD1 aligns across 9 bases. This CDR3 has 16 residues. J was trimmed by 5 bases and V by 5 bases; bases with no gene match: 10. The V gene's germline CDR1 is MGHRA and CDR2 YSYEKL. The CDR3 region is CASSDQTGGADQPQHF. DNA for the CDR3: TGCGCCAGCAGCGACCAAACAGGGGGCGCGGATCAGCCCCAGCATTTT.

The chain combines TRBV19 with TRBJ2-2, with D perhaps TRBD1 (6 bases). The germline V and J ends were trimmed by 7 bases and 2 bases, with 11 bases remaining between them. This CDR3 region has 14 residues. Germline assignment: CDR1 LNHDA and CDR2 SQIVND (reference sequence). The CDR3 protein is CASTDRLNTGELFF. CDR3 nucleotide sequence: TGTGCCAGTACAGACAGGTTAAACACCGGGGAGCTGTTTTTT. The full variable domain, in which reference TRBV19 and TRBJ2-2 provide the parts outside the CDR3, is DGGITQSPKYLFRKEGQNVTLSCEQNLNHDAMYWYRQDPGQGLRLIYYSQIVNDFQKGDIAEGYSVSREKKESFPLTVTSAQKNPTAFYLCASTDRLNTGELFFGEGSRLTVL.

The chain joins TRBV6-1 to TRBJ1-1, with D tentatively TRBD1 (6 bases). CDR3 size: 16 residues. V lost 4 bases and J 0 bases, leaving 15 bases between the germline ends. CDR1 MNHNS and CDR2 SASEGT come from the germline V gene. The CDR3 protein is CASSVGQGNMNTEAFF. In DNA, the CDR3 is TGTGCCAGCAGTGTAGGGCAGGGGAACATGAACACTGAAGCTTTCTTT.

This rearrangement joins TRBV5-6 to TRBJ2-7; TRBD2 is a possible D gene (5 bases). Trimming took 2 bases from V and 2 from J, leaving 14 bases between them. The CDR3 sequence is 15 residues long. Germline V gene data show CDR1 as SGHDT and CDR2 as YYEEEE. CDR3 region: CASSFLIGGPYEQYF. In DNA form, the CDR3 reads TGTGCCAGCAGCTTCCTGATAGGAGGTCCCTACGAGCAGTACTTC.

This chain links TRBV3-1 (or the pseudogene TRBV3-2) with TRBJ1-6, with D unclear. Germline values: CDR1 LGHDT, CDR2 YNNKEL (reference sequence). The CDR3 loop spans 14 amino acids. Trimming pared 4 bases from V and 7 bases from J, leaving 11 bases between. CDR3: CASSRTQFNSPLHF. The CDR3 DNA reads TGTGCCAGCAGCCGTACGCAGTTCAATTCACCCCTCCACTTT.

In its sample, this clone was seen a few times. The V gene is TRBV27, the J gene TRBJ2-1; 10 nucleotides align to TRBD2. The J segment lost 9 bases and the V segment lost 3 bases, leaving 8 bases of the junction unmatched. CDR1 and CDR2 from the germline V gene are MNHEY and SMNVEV (reference sequence). This CDR3 is built from 15 residues. In DNA form, the CDR3 reads TGTGCCAGCAGTTTTACTAGCGGGATAATCGGTGAGCAGTTCTTC. The encoded protein is CASSFTSGIIGEQFF.

This clone was found once. J is TRBJ2-3 and V is TRBV5-6, with a possible D match to TRBD2 (5 bases). Germline loops: CDR1 SGHDT, CDR2 YYEEEE. V lost 1 base and J 0 bases, leaving 18 bases between the germline ends. The CDR3 has 18 amino acids. The CDR3 is CASSLKAVLGASTDTQYF. The CDR3 coding sequence is TGTGCCAGCAGCTTGAAAGCGGTTCTCGGCGCTAGCACAGATACGCAGTATTTT.

The CDR3 DNA reads TGTGCCAGCAGCGTTAGCCAGAGGACTAGCGGGACTCGGGAGCTGTTTTTT. Translating gives CASSVSQRTSGTRELFF. J is TRBJ2-2 and V is TRBV7-9, with 12 bases that match TRBD2. Germline assignment: CDR1 SEHNR and CDR2 FQNEAQ (reference sequence). Losses at the gene ends were 5 bases for V and 9 bases for J; bases not matched to a gene: 13. The CDR3 is made up of 17 amino acids.

V usage is TRBV6-5 and J usage is TRBJ1-1, with TRBD1 identical over 10 bases. Germline lookup yields CDR1 MNHEY and CDR2 SVGAGI. The V gene end was trimmed by 6 bases and the J gene end by 10 bases; junction bases not matched to a gene: 8. This CDR3 is built from 13 residues. CDR3 protein: CASRRQGAEGAFF. The CDR3, as DNA: TGTGCCAGCAGGAGACAGGGGGCTGAGGGAGCTTTCTTT.

The V gene is TRBV2, the J gene TRBJ1-2; 12 nucleotides match TRBD1. Trimming at V came to 6 bases and at J to 8 bases, leaving 4 bases not matched to a gene. The germline gives CDR1 SNHLY, CDR2 FYNNEI. The CDR3 extends over 13 amino acids. CDR3 coding DNA: TGTGCCAGCAGGGGACAGGGGGCACCAGGCTACACCTTC. Its protein is CASRGQGAPGYTF. Supplemented by reference TRBV2 and TRBJ1-2, the full variable domain reads EPEVTQTPSHQVTQMGQEVILRCVPISNHLYFYWYRQILGQKVEFLVSFYNNEISEKSEIFDDQFSVERPDGSNFTLKIRSTKLEDSAMYFCASRGQGAPGYTFGSGTRLTVV.

The rearrangement uses TRBV28 and TRBJ1-2; 7 bases match TRBD1. With 2 bases clipped from V and 4 bases from J, the junction kept 7 bases outside the gene matches. Germline V lookup: CDR1 MDHEN, CDR2 SYDVKM. The CDR3 has 15 residues. The DNA of the CDR3 is TGTGCCAGCAGTTTAATCTCAAGGACAGGCTATGGCTACACCTTC. Its translation: CASSLISRTGYGYTF.

The CDR3 nucleotides are TGTGCCAGCAGCTTAAACCCGGACAGTCAAGAGACCCAGTACTTC. This encodes CASSLNPDSQETQYF. The rearrangement links TRBV5-4 to TRBJ2-5; tentative D call: TRBD1 (6 bases). This CDR3 spans 15 amino acids. The germline V and J ends were trimmed by 2 bases and 2 bases, with 13 bases remaining between them. The germline CDR1 and CDR2 sequences are SGHNT and YYREEE (reference sequence). The whole variable domain, filled in from reference TRBV5-4 and TRBJ2-5, reads ETGVTQSPTHLIKTRGQQVTLRCSSQSGHNTVSWYQQALGQGPQFIFQYYREEENGRGNFPPRFSGLQFPNYSSELNVNALELDDSALYLCASSLNPDSQETQYFGPGTRLLVL.